A selection of T cell receptor beta chains follows, all from one sample in a study of cytomegalovirus exposure and HLA in healthy donors. Produced via immunoSEQ multiplex PCR; TCRdb's table is partial and in-frame only. The repertoire includes 200,000 to 250,000 clones, less than 85% of them detected once, and 0.55% to 0.75% sits in the top ten. Sequenced input: PBMCs. These receptors all stem from a man aged 18 to 29 in good health and CMV-seronegative. The CDR3 runs from the conserved cysteine through the conserved F or W. Fields, in order: V gene, clone size, CDR3 length, J gene, D gene, CDR3 DNA, CDR3 protein. The D gene is left open where the match is weak. Size is omitted from some rows. Given values are once, few, many or a class for expanded clones.

>TRBV28|NA|16|TRBJ1-5|NA
TGTGCCGGCAGTTTTGGGGGGAGGTATAGCAATCAGCCCCAGCATTTT
CAGSFGGRYSNQPQHF
>TRBV5-1|NA|15|TRBJ1-4|NA
TGCGCCAGCAGCAGAGCGGCTGCAACTAATGAAAAACTGTTTTTT
CASSRAAATNEKLFF
>TRBV11-2|NA|15|TRBJ1-6|NA
TGTGCCAGCAGCTTAGTGGGCAGTTGGCATTCACCCCTCCACTTT
CASSLVGSWHSPLHF
>TRBV4-1|NA|16|TRBJ2-1|TRBD2
TGCGCCAGCAGCCCCTTAGCGGGGGGCTCCTACAATGAGCAGTTCTTC
CASSPLAGGSYNEQFF
>TRBV28|NA|14|TRBJ1-2|NA
TGTGCCAGCAGCCCGGACGGAGGTGCCTATGGCTACACCTTC
CASSPDGGAYGYTF
>TRBV4-1|NA|14|TRBJ1-1|NA
TGCGCCAGCAGCCAAGATCAGTCAGGGAAGGCAGCTTTCTTT
CASSQDQSGKAAFF
>TRBV6-4|NA|16|TRBJ1-4|NA
TGTGCCAGCAGGACGCCCGACAGGTCGATTAATGAAAAACTGTTTTTT
CASRTPDRSINEKLFF
>TRBV2|once|18|TRBJ1-5|NA
TGTGCCAGCAGTGCGAGCTTTATGGGGGGGGATAGCAATCAGCCCCAGCATTTT
CASSASFMGGDSNQPQHF
>TRBV9|NA|14|TRBJ1-1|NA
TGTGCCAGCAGCCCCGGGGGTATGAACACTGAAGCTTTCTTT
CASSPGGMNTEAFF
>TRBV15|few|15|TRBJ2-3|TRBD2
TGTGCCACCAGCCTTATGAGGCGGGAGACAGATACGCAGTATTTT
CATSLMRRETDTQYF
>TRBV4-2|NA|13|TRBJ2-7|TRBD1
TGTGCCAGCAGCCAGGACAGGGCCTACGAGCAGTACTTC
CASSQDRAYEQYF
>TRBV27|NA|13|TRBJ2-5|NA
TGTGCCAGCAGCCCACTAGCCAGCCAGACCCAGTACTTC
CASSPLASQTQYF
>TRBV6-5|once|16|TRBJ1-1|NA
TGTGCCAGCAGTTACTCTCCGGGGAGAGGGAACACTGAAGCTTTCTTT
CASSYSPGRGNTEAFF
>TRBV6-5|NA|13|TRBJ1-5|NA
TGTGCCAGCAGAGGGACAAGCAATCAGCCCCAGCATTTT
CASRGTSNQPQHF
>TRBV28|NA|12|TRBJ1-5|NA
TGTGCCAGCAGTGAGGCGGCTCAGCCCCAGCATTTT
CASSEAAQPQHF
>TRBV7-9|NA|16|TRBJ2-3|TRBD2
TGTGCCAGCAGCCCAGGACTAGCGGGAGTTCGAGATACGCAGTATTTT
CASSPGLAGVRDTQYF
>TRBV10-3|once|16|TRBJ2-7|TRBD1
TGTGCCATCAGTGAGTCCTCGGGACAGACCCTCTACGAGCAGTACTTC
CAISESSGQTLYEQYF
>TRBV7-3|few|14|TRBJ2-7|TRBD2
TGTGCCAGCAGCTTCACTAGCGGACCCTACGAGCAGTACTTC
CASSFTSGPYEQYF
>TRBV28|NA|14|TRBJ1-1|NA
TGTGCCAGCACCCGGGGGGCGCCGTACACTGAAGCTTTCTTT
CASTRGAPYTEAFF
>TRBV6-1|NA|14|TRBJ2-3|TRBD2
TGTGCCAGCACCGAAAGGCTAGCGGGAGATACGCAGTATTTT
CASTERLAGDTQYF
>TRBV5-1|NA|14|TRBJ1-1|TRBD1
TGCGCCAGCAGCTGGGACAGGGTGGACACTGAAGCTTTCTTT
CASSWDRVDTEAFF
>TRBV29-1|NA|13|TRBJ1-1|NA
TGCAGCGTTCCCCGGGGAGGGGGCACTGAAGCTTTCTTT
CSVPRGGGTEAFF
>TRBV11-2|NA|14|TRBJ2-7|NA
TGTGCCAGCAGCCTATCTAGAACGGGGGACGAGCAGTACTTC
CASSLSRTGDEQYF
>TRBV5-1|NA|13|TRBJ2-7|TRBD1
TGCGCCAGCAGCTTGGAGGCAGGGGGACAGATGTACTTC
CASSLEAGGQMYF
>TRBV30|NA|12|TRBJ2-5|NA
TGTGCCTGGAAGGTCAGGAAAGAGACCCAGTACTTC
CAWKVRKETQYF
>TRBV9|NA|16|TRBJ2-1|NA
TGTGCCAGCAGCGTAGCGGGGCGGGAACCCTACAATGAGCAGTTCTTC
CASSVAGREPYNEQFF
>TRBV2|NA|12|TRBJ2-1|NA
TGTGCCAGCAGGGGTGATGAGGAGGGGAGGTTCTTC
CASRGDEEGRFF
>TRBV9|NA|16|TRBJ2-7|NA
TGTGCCAGCAGCGTAGATGCGGGCGGCCTAAAGTATGAGCAGTACTTC
CASSVDAGGLKYEQYF
>TRBV30|NA|14|TRBJ2-7|NA
TGTGCCTGGAGTGTTCCGGGATCCGTCTACGAGCAGTACTTC
CAWSVPGSVYEQYF
>TRBV9|NA|16|TRBJ1-6|NA
TGTGCCAGCAGCGCCTTGGGGCAGACCTCTGGGTCACCCCTCCACTTT
CASSALGQTSGSPLHF
>TRBV4-1|NA|17|TRBJ2-7|TRBD1
TGCGCCAGCAGCCAAGAACCCATTGGGACAGTCATCCACGAGCAGTACTTC
CASSQEPIGTVIHEQYF
>TRBV2|NA|15|TRBJ1-5|NA
TGTGCCAGCCGGCCAGGGATGTATAGCAATCAGCCCCAGCATTTT
CASRPGMYSNQPQHF
>TRBV7-8|NA|16|TRBJ2-2|TRBD2
TGTGCCAGCAGCTCCGGACTAGCGGATAACACCGGGGAGCTGTTTTTT
CASSSGLADNTGELFF
>TRBV19|once|13|TRBJ1-4|NA
TGTGCCAGTAGTCGCGGGGGTAATGAAAAACTGTTTTTT
CASSRGGNEKLFF
>TRBV7-9|NA|15|TRBJ2-7|NA
TGTGCCAGCAGCAACAGATATGGGCGAACCTACGAGCAGTACTTC
CASSNRYGRTYEQYF
>TRBV14|once|19|TRBJ2-3|TRBD2
TGTGCCAGCAGCATGACAGATTACTGGACTAGCGGAAACACAGATACGCAGTATTTT
CASSMTDYWTSGNTDTQYF
>TRBV9|NA|14|TRBJ2-7|TRBD1
TGTGCCAGCAGCGTAGACCCGACAGGGGTCGAGCAGTACTTC
CASSVDPTGVEQYF
>TRBV2|NA|13|TRBJ2-5|NA
TGTGCCAGCACCGAAGAGGGGGAGGAGACCCAGTACTTC
CASTEEGEETQYF
>TRBV28|NA|15|TRBJ2-2|TRBD1
TGTGCCAGCAGAACCCACAGGGGTGGCACCGGGGAGCTGTTTTTT
CASRTHRGGTGELFF
>TRBV19|NA|15|TRBJ1-5|TRBD1
TGTGCCAGTATACAGGGGGCAACTAGCAATCAGCCCCAGCATTTT
CASIQGATSNQPQHF
>TRBV5-4|NA|16|TRBJ2-1|TRBD2
TGTGCCAGCAGACCGGGAGGGACTAGCGGGAACAATGAGCAGTTCTTC
CASRPGGTSGNNEQFF
>TRBV2|NA|13|TRBJ2-1|TRBD2
TGTGCCAGCAGGTGGACTAGCGCGAATGAGCAGTTCTTC
CASRWTSANEQFF
>TRBV5-4|NA|16|TRBJ2-2|TRBD2
TGTGCCAGCAGTTCCCGACTAGCGGGATGGACCGGGGAGCTGTTTTTT
CASSSRLAGWTGELFF
>TRBV2|NA|14|TRBJ2-1|NA
TGTGCCAGCAGTGAAGCGGAAGGCGGGGCTGAGGCAGTCTTC
CASSEAEGGAEAVF
>TRBV2|NA|13|TRBJ1-6|NA
TGTGCCATCTCCGAGACAGTTAATTCACCCCTCCACTTT
CAISETVNSPLHF
>TRBV2|NA|15|TRBJ1-3|TRBD1
TGTGCCAGCAGTTTGGGACAGAACCCTGGAAACACCATATATTTT
CASSLGQNPGNTIYF
>TRBV6-5|NA|14|TRBJ1-5|TRBD1
TGTGCCAGTAGTCTAGGGGGCGCGCAGCAGCCCCAGCATTTT
CASSLGGAQQPQHF
>TRBV2|once|15|TRBJ1-1|NA
TGTGCCAGCAGTGAATTGGGGGGAGGGAACACTGAAGCTTTCTTT
CASSELGGGNTEAFF
>TRBV14|NA|12|TRBJ2-5|NA
TGTGCCAGCAGCCAGGGTTCACAGGCCCAGTACTTC
CASSQGSQAQYF
>TRBV7-9|NA|17|TRBJ1-3|NA
TGTGCCAGCAGACCATCTTTCGGGACTTCAAGCGGAAACACCATATATTTT
CASRPSFGTSSGNTIYF
>TRBV7-3|few|15|TRBJ2-5|TRBD2
TGTGCCAGCAGCTTAGGCGGCCTAGCGGGGGAGACCCAGTACTTC
CASSLGGLAGETQYF
>TRBV19|few|15|TRBJ2-2|NA
TGTGCCAGTAGTATAACAGGGTCTAGGGCCGGGGAGCTGTTTTTT
CASSITGSRAGELFF
>TRBV5-4|NA|17|TRBJ1-6|TRBD1
TGTGCCAGCAACGCCGGCGGACAGGGAGGCTCTAATTCACCCCTCCACTTT
CASNAGGQGGSNSPLHF
>TRBV2|NA|15|TRBJ1-5|NA
TGTGCCAGCAGTGAGGTAGGGGGTCGGAATCAGCCCCAGCATTTT
CASSEVGGRNQPQHF
>TRBV15|NA|18|TRBJ2-3|TRBD2
TGTGCCACCAGCAGAAAAATTACTCCCCTAGCGGGTGCGGATACGCAGTATTTT
CATSRKITPLAGADTQYF